The present entry profiles one TCR beta chain with its context. This sample is drawn from a study of T cell responses to AZD1222 COVID-19 vaccine. From germline, CDR1 is SGHVS and CDR2 FNYEAQ. The CDR3 sequence is 15 residues long. The V segment lost 5 bases and the J segment 5 bases; nucleotides outside the gene matches: 6. The protocol was immunoSEQ multiplex PCR, while the TCRdb copy is restricted to in-frame clones and leaves out a portion. The top ten hold about 40% of the sample, which has more than 95,000 clones, 89% seen once. The input for sequencing was peripheral blood, taken 28 days after the second AZD1222 dose. The receptor was isolated from an adult who received the AZD1222 COVID-19 vaccine. V usage is TRBV7-6 and J usage is TRBJ2-1; 10 nucleotides agree with TRBD2. In DNA form, the CDR3 reads TGTGCCAGCAGCCTACTAGCGGGGCGGGACAATGAGCAGTTCTTC. Residues: CASSLLAGRDNEQFF.